Listed below are T cell receptor beta chains from one sample, sequenced in a study of type 1 and type 2 diabetes patients. MiXCR, run by TCRdb on the multiplex PCR reads, gives a single entry per CDR3 protein. Seen here are 250,000 to 300,000 distinct CDR3 sequences, more than 40% observed once, and the top ten hold roughly 13%. The sequenced material came from peripheral blood mononuclear cells (PBMCs). All receptors come from a man in his late teens or twenties with type 2 diabetes. Each CDR3 is given with its conserved first and last residue. The order of the fields is D gene, J gene, clone size, V gene, CDR3 DNA, CDR3 protein. D genes are given only for firm matches. Expanded clones get a size class; other rows say once, few or many, or leave the size out.

>TRBD1|TRBJ2-3|few|TRBV7-3
TGTGCCAGCAGCTCGGGACAGGGGGCGGCAGATACGCAGTATTTT
CASSSGQGAADTQYF
>-|TRBJ2-7|few|TRBV7-8
TGTGCCAGCAGCTTCGAAACAGGGTCCGAGCAGTACTTC
CASSFETGSEQYF
>-|TRBJ2-7|-|TRBV27
TGTGCCAGCAGTTGGGACGGCTCCTACGAGCAGTACTTC
CASSWDGSYEQYF
>-|TRBJ2-2|few|TRBV19
TGTGCCAGTAGTATAGATCAGGACACCGGGGAGCTGTTTTTT
CASSIDQDTGELFF
>-|TRBJ2-1|-|TRBV20-1
TGCAGTGCTACGTTCCGGGTAGCGGTGAGGGGTTTCTCCTACAATGAGCAGTTCTTC
CSATFRVAVRGFSYNEQFF
>-|TRBJ1-1|-|TRBV29-1
TGCAGCGTGGGGGCCCCTCAGGGAAACACTGAAGCTTTCTTT
CSVGAPQGNTEAFF
>-|TRBJ1-1|few|TRBV30
TGTGCCTGGAGTGTCCATCGGGCTATGAACACTGAAGCTTTCTTT
CAWSVHRAMNTEAFF
>-|TRBJ2-3|-|TRBV14
TGTGCCAGCAGCCAAGGGGGAAGCGGCCCGTTAGATACGCAGTATTTT
CASSQGGSGPLDTQYF
>-|TRBJ1-6|-|TRBV6-5
TGTGCCAGCAGTTACGGCAGAGCTAATTCACCCCTCCACTTT
CASSYGRANSPLHF
>-|TRBJ2-1|few|TRBV4-1
TGCGCCAGCAGCGACCTTCCGGGACCGGCACACAATGAGCAGTTCTTC
CASSDLPGPAHNEQFF
>-|TRBJ2-2|-|TRBV12-5
TGTGCTAGTGGACTCACTAGCCGGGCTAACACCGGGGAGCTGTTTTTT
CASGLTSRANTGELFF
>TRBD2|TRBJ2-1|-|TRBV5-6
TGTGCCAGCAGCTTGGATGGCCTAGCGGGAGGTGGGGACAATGAGCAGTTCTTC
CASSLDGLAGGGDNEQFF
>-|TRBJ2-5|few|TRBV6-6
TGTGCCAGCAGGGGTGGACCCGGAGAGACCCAGTACTTC
CASRGGPGETQYF
>-|TRBJ2-2|-|TRBV19
TGTGCCAGTAGTATAGTGCCTTCTAACACCGGGGAGCTGTTTTTT
CASSIVPSNTGELFF
>TRBD1|TRBJ2-2|-|TRBV12-5
TGTGCTAGTGGTTTGGCATACAGGGGGACGAACACCGGGGAGCTGTTTTTT
CASGLAYRGTNTGELFF
>-|TRBJ2-7|-|TRBV20-1
TGCAGTGCTAGAGATACGAGAGTCGCAGAGACCTACGAGCAGTACTTC
CSARDTRVAETYEQYF
>-|TRBJ2-2|-|TRBV7-9
TGTGCCAGCACTAGGACGGGGTGGACCGGGGAGCTGTTTTTT
CASTRTGWTGELFF
>-|TRBJ2-7|-|TRBV28
TGTGCCAGCAGTGGGGGCTTAGGATTCGAGCAGTACTTC
CASSGGLGFEQYF
>-|TRBJ1-2|-|TRBV20-1
TGCAGTGCCGGGACAACCACACGAGGCTACACCTTC
CSAGTTTRGYTF
>-|TRBJ2-2|-|TRBV12-3/TRBV12-4
TGTGCCAGCACCCATAAGCCCTCCACCGGGGAGCTGTTTTTT
CASTHKPSTGELFF
>-|TRBJ2-7|-|TRBV7-6
TGTGCCAGCAGCTTAGCATCCCTGGACAGGGACTACGACCAGTACTTC
CASSLASLDRDYDQYF
>-|TRBJ2-5|-|TRBV19
TGTGCCAGTAATAGGAGGGGGGAGACCCAGTACTTC
CASNRRGETQYF
>-|TRBJ2-7|few|TRBV5-4
TGTGCCAGCAGCTTGGGGACGGAGAGCTCCTACGAGCAGTACTTC
CASSLGTESSYEQYF
>-|TRBJ1-2|-|TRBV7-2
TGTGCCAGCAGCTTAATCGCTCTCTTCCCCCGCTACACCTTC
CASSLIALFPRYTF
>TRBD2|TRBJ2-3|-|TRBV20-1
TGCAGTGCTAGGTCTAGCGGGAGGACAGATACGCAGTATTTT
CSARSSGRTDTQYF
>-|TRBJ2-1|once|TRBV7-3
TGTGCCAGCAGCTTAGCCCGCGGGATCTCCTACAATGAGCAGTTCTTC
CASSLARGISYNEQFF
>-|TRBJ2-6|-|TRBV5-1
TGCGCCAGCAGCCCCCCCTGGGGGCCAGCCACTGGGGCCAACGTCCTGACTTTC
CASSPPWGPATGANVLTF
>TRBD2|TRBJ2-1|-|TRBV6-5
TGTGCCAGCAGTTACGGGGGGGGAAATGAGCAGTTCTTC
CASSYGGGNEQFF
>TRBD1|TRBJ2-7|once|TRBV5-1
TGTGCCACCAGCCAAGAGGACAGGGGGTACGAGCAGTACTTC
CATSQEDRGYEQYF
>-|TRBJ2-5|-|TRBV20-1
TGCAGTGCTACGATCGGTGTAGGCTGGTACCAAGAGACCCAGTACTTC
CSATIGVGWYQETQYF
>TRBD1|TRBJ1-4|few|TRBV9
TGTGCCAGCAGCGTAGATGGGACAGGTCTTGAAAAACTGTTTTTT
CASSVDGTGLEKLFF
>-|TRBJ1-5|-|TRBV2
TGTGCCAGCAGCAAGGACCGAGAAAATCAGCCCCAGCATTTT
CASSKDRENQPQHF
>-|TRBJ2-3|-|TRBV27
TGTGCCAGCAGTCACGAGATGGGCACAGATACGCAGTATTTT
CASSHEMGTDTQYF
>-|TRBJ2-5|-|TRBV2
TGTGCCAGCAGTGTGACCTTGGAGACCCAGTACTTC
CASSVTLETQYF
>TRBD1|TRBJ1-4|-|TRBV5-1
TGCGCCAGCAGTCAATTTCAGGGGGTCGCAACTAATGAAAAACTGTTTTTT
CASSQFQGVATNEKLFF
>-|TRBJ2-2|-|TRBV19
TGTGCCAGTAGTATTTCCGGACGGACCGGGGAGCTGTTTTTT
CASSISGRTGELFF
>-|TRBJ2-7|-|TRBV7-2
TGTGCCAGCACCTATTTCCAGAGCTACGAGCAGTACTTC
CASTYFQSYEQYF
>-|TRBJ1-4|many|TRBV25-1
TGTGCCAGCAGTCCTCGTGCAACTAATGAAAAACTGTTTTTT
CASSPRATNEKLFF
>-|TRBJ1-1|-|TRBV11-2
TGTGCCAGCAGCTTAGATCCACAGAGACGTGAAGCTTTCTTT
CASSLDPQRREAFF
>-|TRBJ1-2|-|TRBV7-3
TGTGCCAGCAGCACGCGGGACGGTCCTAACTATGGCTACACCTTC
CASSTRDGPNYGYTF
>TRBD2|TRBJ2-3|-|TRBV12-3/TRBV12-4
TGTGCCAGCAGTCTAGCGGGGAGGAACACAGATACGCAGTATTTT
CASSLAGRNTDTQYF
>TRBD1|TRBJ1-2|-|TRBV30
TGTGCCTGGAGTGGACAGGGGTGGCCTGGCTACACCTTC
CAWSGQGWPGYTF
>-|TRBJ2-2|few|TRBV5-1
TGCGCCAGCAGCTTGGAGGGCAGGGGTTCCGCCGGGGAGCTGTTTTTT
CASSLEGRGSAGELFF
>TRBD2|TRBJ2-1|few|TRBV7-3
TGTGCCAGCAGCCCGACTTCGAGCGGGAGCCAGTTCTTC
CASSPTSSGSQFF
>-|TRBJ2-7|once|TRBV15
TGTGCCACCAGCAGAGATTTCGGGACATATAACTCCTACGAGCAGTACTTC
CATSRDFGTYNSYEQYF
>TRBD1|TRBJ2-1|many|TRBV2
TGTGCCAGCAGTGAGACAGGGAATGAGCAGTTCTTC
CASSETGNEQFF
>-|TRBJ1-2|once|TRBV2
TGTGCCAGCAGCTTGGTCAATCGTCTAACAGGTTGGAACAACTATGGCTACGCCTTC
CASSLVNRLTGWNNYGYAF
>-|TRBJ2-1|-|TRBV7-2
TGTGCCAGCAGCTTGGATTCCTCCAATGAGCAGTTCTTC
CASSLDSSNEQFF
>TRBD2|TRBJ2-1|-|TRBV12-3/TRBV12-4
TGTGCCAGCAGTGCCCGGACGGGAGGGAATGAGCAGTTCTTC
CASSARTGGNEQFF
>-|TRBJ1-1|-|TRBV7-2
TGTGCCAGCAGCTTAGGGGGCGGGGCTGAAGCTTTCTTT
CASSLGGGAEAFF